These 22 T cell receptor beta chains were sequenced from one sample in a study of blood T cell repertoires in COVID-19. Libraries were prepared by immunoSEQ multiplex PCR; TCRdb keeps only in-frame clonotypes and omits some of them. The table includes tens of thousands of clones, around 90% detected once. The material sequenced was peripheral blood. The receptor source for this set is a man aged 55-75 years with acute or convalescent COVID-19.

The CDR3 nucleotides are TGTGCCAGCAGCTTAAGACAGGGGTACTATGGCTACACCTTC. This gives the protein CASSLRQGYYGYTF. The chain has TRBV7-8 and TRBJ1-2; TRBD1 agrees at 8 bases. The V segment lost 2 bases and the J segment 3 bases; nucleotides outside the gene matches: 2. This CDR3 spans 14 amino acids. Germline values: CDR1 SGHVS, CDR2 FQNEAQ. Based on the CDR3 plus reference TRBV7-8 and TRBJ1-2, the full variable domain is GAGVSQSPRYKVAKRGQDVALRCDPISGHVSLFWYQQALGQGPEFLTYFQNEAQLDKSGLPSDRFFAERPEGSVSTLKIQRTQQEDSAVYLCASSLRQGYYGYTFGSGTRLTVV.

This chain joins TRBV2 and TRBJ2-7; 8 bases are shared with TRBD1. V was clipped by 6 bases and J by 6 bases; unmatched bases: 4. The CDR3 consists of 12 residues. Germline CDR1 and CDR2: SNHLY and FYNNEI. The CDR3 reads CASRLQGGEQYF. The CDR3 DNA reads as TGTGCCAGCAGGTTACAGGGGGGCGAGCAGTACTTC.

The V gene is TRBV14, the J gene TRBJ2-5; perhaps TRBD1 as D (6 bases). The ends were cut back, 2 bases at V and 5 bases at J, with 12 bases in the middle. From germline, CDR1 is SGHDN and CDR2 FVKESK. This CDR3 has 14 amino acids. CDR3 region: CASSQNTGRETQYF. The CDR3 DNA sequence: TGTGCCAGCAGCCAAAACACAGGGCGCGAGACCCAGTACTTC.

The V gene is TRBV6-2 or TRBV6-3, the J gene TRBJ1-2, with 7 bases aligning to TRBD1. Trimming at V came to 5 bases and at J to 4 bases, leaving 7 bases not matched to a gene. CDR3 size: 14 residues. Germline CDR1 is MNHEY and CDR2 is SVGEGT. The CDR3 sequence is CASSLNRGGYGYTF. CDR3 DNA sequence: TGTGCCAGCAGTCTCAACAGGGGTGGCTATGGCTACACCTTC.

This rearrangement joins TRBV18 to TRBJ1-1; weak D call: TRBD1 (6 bases). Germline loops: CDR1 KGHSH, CDR2 LQKENI. The CDR3 totals 14 residues. The ends were cut back, 3 bases at V and 1 base at J, with 9 bases in the middle. The CDR3 sequence: CASSPRTENTEAFF. The CDR3 coding sequence is TGTGCCAGCTCACCCCGGACAGAGAACACTGAAGCTTTCTTT. The variable domain in full, with the rest retrieved from reference TRBV18 and TRBJ1-1, is NAGVMQNPRHLVRRRGQEARLRCSPMKGHSHVYWYRQLPEEGLKFMVYLQKENIIDESGMPKERFSAEFPKEGPSILRIQQVVRGDSAAYFCASSPRTENTEAFFGQGTRLTVV.

The V call is TRBV7-9, the J call TRBJ1-5; 7 bases match TRBD1. Germline V gene lookup returns CDR1 SEHNR and CDR2 FQNEAQ (reference sequence). The CDR3 is made up of 14 amino acids. V lost 2 bases and J lost 4; bases outside the gene matches: 2. The CDR3 sequence is CASSLSTGNQPQHF. CDR3 in DNA: TGTGCCAGCAGCTTATCGACAGGGAATCAGCCCCAGCATTTT.

The CDR3 loop is CAWKQGGGNQPQHF. The CDR3 nucleotides read TGTGCCTGGAAACAGGGAGGGGGAAATCAGCCCCAGCATTTT. This chain uses TRBV30 with TRBJ1-5, with a weak D call TRBD1 (6 bases). Per germline, CDR1 GTSNPN and CDR2 SVGIG (reference sequence). V lost 4 bases, J lost 4 bases, and 14 bases lay in between. The length of the CDR3 is 14 residues.

The count of this clone is one. The chain recombines TRBV5-4 with TRBJ2-1; 13 bases map to TRBD2. This CDR3 region has 17 residues. V was clipped by 2 bases and J by 4 bases; unmatched bases: 6. Per germline, CDR1 SGHNT and CDR2 YYREEE (reference sequence). The CDR3 protein is CASSLGLAGARYNEQFF. CDR3 in DNA: TGTGCCAGCAGCTTAGGACTAGCGGGGGCCCGGTACAATGAGCAGTTCTTC.

The J gene is TRBJ1-1, the V gene TRBV19, with TRBD1 as a possible D gene (5 bases). The CDR3 totals 12 residues. Germline CDR1 LNHDA, CDR2 SQIVND (reference sequence). Trimming left V 10 bases short and J 4 bases short, with 13 bases between. The CDR3 coding sequence is TGTGCCACCATGGACACGCTCACTGAAGCTTTCTTT. Protein product: CATMDTLTEAFF.

V usage is TRBV7-8 and J usage is TRBJ1-1; TRBD1 aligns across 7 bases. Germline CDR1 SGHVS, CDR2 FQNEAQ. Losses at the gene ends were 5 bases for V and 0 bases for J; bases not matched to a gene: 9. CDR3 size: 16 residues. Here the CDR3 DNA reads TGTGCCAGCAGCCCTCGGACAGGCGCTGTGAACACTGAAGCTTTCTTT. Amino acids: CASSPRTGAVNTEAFF.

This rearrangement joins TRBV14 to TRBJ1-1; D is undetermined. CDR1 and CDR2 from the germline V gene are SGHDN and FVKESK. The CDR3 spans 14 residues. Trimming took off 1 base at V and 5 bases at J, with 11 bases between the two ends. The CDR3 nucleotides are TGTGCCAGCAGCCAAGGAGGGTCTTGGACTGAAGCTTTCTTT. This sequence encodes CASSQGGSWTEAFF.

V usage is TRBV30 and J usage is TRBJ2-7; TRBD1 agrees at 8 bases. Trimming took 3 bases from V and 1 from J; bases not matched to a gene: 8. Germline V gene lookup returns CDR1 GTSNPN and CDR2 SVGIG (reference sequence). The CDR3 length is 15 residues. The CDR3 DNA reads TGTGCCTGGAGCTTGACAGGGGTGACTTCCTACGAGCAGTACTTC. It encodes CAWSLTGVTSYEQYF.

In this sample, this clone turned up a few times. The chain joins TRBV5-1 to TRBJ1-1; D might be TRBD1 (5 bases). Germline V gives CDR1 SGHRS, CDR2 YFSETQ. Trimming cost V 0 bases and J 6 bases, with 12 bases left between them. The length of the CDR3 is 14 residues. The CDR3 coding sequence is TGCGCCAGCAGCTTGGCCCTGGGGCAGGCTGAAGCTTTCTTT. This translates into CASSLALGQAEAFF. Full variable domain (remainder filled in from reference TRBV5-1 and TRBJ1-1): KAGVTQTPRYLIKTRGQQVTLSCSPISGHRSVSWYQQTPGQGLQFLFEYFSETQRNKGNFPGRFSGRQFSNSRSEMNVSTLELGDSALYLCASSLALGQAEAFFGQGTRLTVV.

The chain combines TRBV3-1 (or the pseudogene TRBV3-2) with TRBJ1-1, with D uncertain. This CDR3 spans 16 amino acids. Germline V gives CDR1 LGHDT, CDR2 YNNKEL (reference sequence). With 3 bases removed from V and 0 bases from J, the gap between germline ends came to 14 bases. Here the CDR3 reads CASSHQRGMMNTEAFF. In DNA, the CDR3 is TGTGCCAGCAGCCATCAACGCGGGATGATGAACACTGAAGCTTTCTTT.

The chain combines TRBV15 with TRBJ2-3, with TRBD2 as a possible D gene (7 bases). CDR1 is LNHNV, CDR2 YYDKDF, per germline (reference sequence). V was trimmed by 9 bases and J by 1 base, leaving 17 bases between them. The CDR3 is 15 amino acids. Written as DNA, the CDR3 is TGTGCCACTAGAGGTGGGCGGGGGCGCACAGATACGCAGTATTTT. Residues: CATRGGRGRTDTQYF.

This clone appeared a few times. The J gene is TRBJ1-6, the V gene TRBV5-6, with 7 bases identical to TRBD1. V lost 6 bases and J lost 10; bases outside the gene matches: 10. The germline V gene has CDR1 SGHDT and CDR2 YYEEEE. The CDR3 consists of 14 residues. The CDR3 DNA is TGTGCCAGCACCAAACAGGGGAACGGCTCACCCCTCCACTTT. Encoded protein: CASTKQGNGSPLHF. Using reference TRBV5-6 and TRBJ1-6 for the parts outside the CDR3, the full variable domain is DAGVTQSPTHLIKTRGQQVTLRCSPKSGHDTVSWYQQALGQGPQFIFQYYEEEERQRGNFPDRFSGHQFPNYSSELNVNALLLGDSALYLCASTKQGNGSPLHFGNGTRLTVT.

The gene calls are TRBV19 and TRBJ2-7, with 8 bases matching TRBD2. CDR1 LNHDA and CDR2 SQIVND come from the germline V gene (reference sequence). CDR3 length: 14 residues. V was pared by 8 bases and J by 1 base, with 7 bases of the junction left unmatched. Here the CDR3 DNA reads TGTGCCAGTTCCGGGGGGGCGACGTCCTACGAGCAGTACTTC. This codes for CASSGGATSYEQYF.

The chain links TRBV19 to TRBJ2-1, with TRBD2 matching 10 bases. Trimming took 3 bases from V and 3 from J; bases not matched to a gene: 2. The CDR3 extends over 15 amino acids. CDR1 LNHDA and CDR2 SQIVND come from the germline V gene (reference sequence). The CDR3 bases are TGTGCCAGTAGTATGCTAGCGGGGGTCTACAATGAGCAGTTCTTC. Protein product: CASSMLAGVYNEQFF.

This clone showed up just once. The V call is TRBV30, the J call TRBJ1-1; tentative D call: TRBD1 (5 bases). Per the germline V gene, CDR1 is GTSNPN and CDR2 is SVGIG (reference sequence). The V end lost 3 bases, the J end lost 4 bases, and 21 bases lay between the germline ends. The CDR3 runs 16 residues. CDR3 sequence reads: CAWSVGLLEPGTEAFF. In DNA form, the CDR3 reads TGTGCCTGGAGCGTGGGACTCCTTGAGCCCGGCACTGAAGCTTTCTTT.

The chain is built from TRBV3-1 (or the pseudogene TRBV3-2) and TRBJ2-3, with TRBD1 as a possible D gene (5 bases). Germline lookup yields CDR1 LGHDT and CDR2 YNNKEL (reference sequence). The CDR3 runs 15 residues. Trimming removed 4 bases from V and 0 bases from J, with 11 bases in between. CDR3 sequence reads: CASSPEGASTDTQYF. The CDR3, as DNA: TGTGCCAGCAGCCCAGAAGGGGCTAGCACAGATACGCAGTATTTT.

The chain recombines TRBV4-1 with TRBJ2-1; the match to TRBD2 covers 10 bases. After removal of 0 bases from V and 3 bases from J, the junction contained 5 bases not matched to a gene. Germline CDR1 MGHRA, CDR2 YSYEKL. The CDR3 covers 17 residues. CDR3 protein: CASSQDSVAGGYNEQFF. Written as DNA, the CDR3 is TGCGCCAGCAGCCAAGATAGCGTAGCGGGGGGCTACAATGAGCAGTTCTTC.

V is TRBV15 and J is TRBJ2-7, with 9 positions matching TRBD1. With 8 bases clipped from V and 3 bases from J, the junction kept 20 bases outside the gene matches. Germline V CDR1 and CDR2: LNHNV, YYDKDF (reference sequence). CDR3 length: 18 residues. CDR3 DNA sequence: TGTGCCACCCAACGGTGGGACAGGGCCCAACCACCGATCTACGAGCAGTACTTC. Translated: CATQRWDRAQPPIYEQYF.